The 30 T cell receptor beta chains presented below share a single source sample, sequenced in a study of control samples from healthy donors and cancer patients. TCRdb's copy holds only in-frame clones and misses some; the assay was immunoSEQ multiplex PCR. Here the sample spans 100,000 to 150,000 clones, 80% to 90% being singletons. The specimen was blood. The receptors shown here come from a man younger than 40 in good health.

This clone was counted only a few times. The rearrangement joins TRBV13 to TRBJ1-2, with a weak D call TRBD1 (6 bases). Trimming took off 7 bases at V and 0 bases at J, with 12 bases between the two ends. The CDR3 is made up of 14 amino acids. Germline V gene sequence: CDR1 PRHDT, CDR2 FYEKMQ (reference sequence). The CDR3: CASTLGQSNYGYTF. CDR3 sequence (DNA): TGTGCCAGCACCCTAGGACAGTCTAACTATGGCTACACCTTC.

This chain uses TRBV5-6 with TRBJ2-1; D is unresolved. This CDR3 is built from 13 residues. From germline, CDR1 is SGHDT and CDR2 YYEEEE. Trimming cost V 0 bases and J 4 bases, with 5 bases left between them. The CDR3 is CASSLVWYNEQFF. Written as DNA, the CDR3 is TGTGCCAGCAGCTTGGTTTGGTACAATGAGCAGTTCTTC.

The J gene is TRBJ1-2, the V gene TRBV18; 8 bases align to TRBD1. The germline gives CDR1 KGHSH, CDR2 LQKENI. The CDR3 has 15 amino acids. The V segment lost 4 bases and the J segment 4 bases; nucleotides outside the gene matches: 8. The CDR3 coding sequence is TGTGCCAGCTCACTAGCTCCCGGGACAGGCTATGGCTACACCTTC. This translates into CASSLAPGTGYGYTF.

The chain carries TRBV18 and TRBJ2-1; TRBD2 aligns across 7 bases. After removal of 4 bases from V and 8 bases from J, the junction contained 14 bases not matched to a gene. The CDR3 totals 16 residues. The germline V gene encodes CDR1 KGHSH and CDR2 LQKENI. CDR3 DNA sequence: TGTGCCAGCTCACGAGCGACTAGCAGACTAGGGGATGAGCAGTTCTTC. This encodes CASSRATSRLGDEQFF.

In its sample, this clone was seen a few times. The CDR3 DNA reads TGTGCCAGCAGCCCCTCGTCGCAGGTCTCTTTCTTT. Its translation is CASSPSSQVSFF. This chain connects TRBV7-9 to TRBJ1-1, with D unresolved. CDR3 size: 12 residues. Trimming took 5 bases from V and 12 from J, leaving 16 bases between them. Germline lookup yields CDR1 SEHNR and CDR2 FQNEAQ (reference sequence).

The chain joins TRBV19 to TRBJ1-3; 7 nucleotides match TRBD1. From germline, CDR1 is LNHDA and CDR2 SQIVND (reference sequence). The V gene end was trimmed by 7 bases and the J gene end by 1 base; junction bases not matched to a gene: 4. This CDR3 contains 14 residues. The DNA for the CDR3 is TGTGCCAGTAAACCGACAGGGTCTGGAAACACCATATATTTT. As protein: CASKPTGSGNTIYF.

The chain carries TRBV12-3 or TRBV12-4 and TRBJ1-1; D is unclear. The CDR3 loop spans 13 amino acids. The V gene lost 2 bases and the J gene lost 1 base, with 5 bases spanning the gap. Here the CDR3 reads CASSLQRNTEAFF. In DNA form, the CDR3 reads TGTGCCAGCAGTTTACAGCGGAACACTGAAGCTTTCTTT.

The rearrangement links TRBV5-1 to TRBJ2-3; D is uncertain. The CDR3 extends over 17 amino acids. Per germline, CDR1 SGHRS and CDR2 YFSETQ. The V and J ends lost 0 bases and 0 bases respectively, with 14 bases between them. As DNA, the CDR3 is TGCGCCAGCAGCTTGGGACCCCAAGATTCTAGCACAGATACGCAGTATTTT. Residues: CASSLGPQDSSTDTQYF.

CDR3 nucleotide sequence: TGTGCCAGCAGGAGGGGGGACAGGGGGCAAGAGACCCAGTACTTC. Amino acid sequence: CASRRGDRGQETQYF. This sequence joins TRBV2 and TRBJ2-5, with 11 bases matching TRBD1. V was pared by 6 bases and J by 2 bases, with 5 bases of the junction left unmatched. The germline gives CDR1 SNHLY, CDR2 FYNNEI. The CDR3 runs to 15 residues.

The V call is TRBV9, the J call TRBJ1-5, with a weak D call TRBD1 (5 bases). There are 16 residues in the CDR3. The germline V and J ends were trimmed by 0 bases and 9 bases, with 19 bases remaining between them. CDR1 SGDLS and CDR2 YYNGEE come from the germline V gene. In DNA form, the CDR3 reads TGTGCCAGCAGCGTAGGTTCCCCCGGGGCCTTCGGGCCCCAGCATTTT. This gives the protein CASSVGSPGAFGPQHF.

This clone was counted a single time. The rearrangement links TRBV7-8 to TRBJ2-5; the D call may be TRBD1 or TRBD2 (7 bases each). The germline V and J ends were trimmed by 4 bases and 2 bases, with 14 bases remaining between them. Per the germline V gene, CDR1 is SGHVS and CDR2 is FQNEAQ. The CDR3 sequence is 15 residues long. CDR3 coding DNA: TGTGCCAGCAGCTCAGGGGGGGCCCTGCAAGAGACCCAGTACTTC. It codes for CASSSGGALQETQYF.

The chain recombines TRBV9 with TRBJ1-1; 7 nucleotides line up with TRBD1. The length of the CDR3 is 13 residues. Per the germline V gene, CDR1 is SGDLS and CDR2 is YYNGEE. V gave up 4 bases and J gave up 5 bases; unmatched junction bases: 5. The CDR3 nucleotides read TGTGCCAGCAGCCCAGGGGGTAGGACTGAAGCTTTCTTT. Translation: CASSPGGRTEAFF.

The rearrangement links TRBV25-1 to TRBJ1-6; D perhaps matches TRBD1 (6 bases). V was clipped by 5 bases and J by 9 bases, with 14 bases between them. The germline V gene encodes CDR1 MGHDK and CDR2 SYGVNS. The CDR3 runs 14 residues. The DNA for the CDR3 is TGTGCCAGCAGTTCCCCAGGGGTGGTTTCACCCCTCCACTTT. Protein: CASSSPGVVSPLHF.

CDR3 DNA: TGTGCCAGCTCGCGGGGGACGGAGACCCAGTACTTC. Encoded protein: CASSRGTETQYF. This chain connects TRBV18 to TRBJ2-5; 7 bases are shared with TRBD2. Germline V gene sequence: CDR1 KGHSH, CDR2 LQKENI. Losses at the gene ends were 6 bases for V and 5 bases for J; bases not matched to a gene: 3. The CDR3 is 12 residues long.

The gene calls are TRBV7-9 and TRBJ2-5, with 10 bases lining up with TRBD2. The CDR3 loop spans 16 amino acids. V gave up 1 base and J gave up 2 bases; unmatched junction bases: 4. CDR1 and CDR2 from the germline V gene are SEHNR and FQNEAQ (reference sequence). DNA of the CDR3: TGTGCCAGCAGCTTAGTGGCTAGCGGGGGACAAGAGACCCAGTACTTC. Amino acid sequence: CASSLVASGGQETQYF.

In its sample, this clone was seen a few times. The J gene is TRBJ2-5, the V gene TRBV5-1, with D unresolved. Trimming took 2 bases from V and 2 from J, leaving 16 bases between them. Germline lookup yields CDR1 SGHRS and CDR2 YFSETQ. The CDR3 covers 16 residues. The CDR3 spells CASSFQPGPWQETQYF. The DNA for the CDR3 is TGCGCCAGCAGCTTCCAGCCGGGTCCCTGGCAAGAGACCCAGTACTTC.

This clone occurred a few times. The sample has other DNA sequences that encode this CDR3 too. The CDR3 protein is CASSPSTDTQYF. The CDR3 DNA sequence: TGTGCCAGCTCACCGTCCACAGATACGCAGTATTTT. The chain has TRBV18 and TRBJ2-3; D gene ambiguous. The CDR3 contains 12 residues. Germline V gives CDR1 KGHSH, CDR2 LQKENI. Trimming removed 3 bases at V and 2 bases at J, with 3 bases between. The complete variable domain, with remaining parts taken from reference TRBV18 and TRBJ2-3, reads NAGVMQNPRHLVRRRGQEARLRCSPMKGHSHVYWYRQLPEEGLKFMVYLQKENIIDESGMPKERFSAEFPKEGPSILRIQQVVRGDSAAYFCASSPSTDTQYFGPGTRLTVL.

V is TRBV2 and J is TRBJ1-1; D is uncertain. The CDR3 is made up of 12 amino acids. Trimming cost V 1 base and J 9 bases, with 9 bases left between them. Per the germline V gene, CDR1 is SNHLY and CDR2 is FYNNEI. The CDR3 loop is CASSEEQRKAFF. The CDR3 region has the DNA TGTGCCAGCAGTGAAGAACAACGTAAAGCTTTCTTT.

This clone was observed a few times. This likely reflects a read error, since a far larger clone is one base away. Other DNA sequences in the sample encode the same CDR3. The chain recombines TRBV4-1 with TRBJ1-2; 9 bases are a match to TRBD1. Germline trimming cut 3 bases from V and 8 bases from J; bases unmatched to any gene: 13. The CDR3 is made up of 16 amino acids. The V gene's germline CDR1 is MGHRA and CDR2 YSYEKL. The CDR3 DNA reads as TGCGCCAGCAGCCATGGGAGGGGGGGACAGGGTGAAGGCTACACCTTC. Residues: CASSHGRGGQGEGYTF.

Here the CDR3 reads CASSEGQAIIGGYTF. The CDR3 DNA reads TGTGCCAGCAGTGAAGGTCAGGCTATCATAGGAGGCTACACCTTC. This chain links TRBV2 with TRBJ1-2; D call uncertain. The CDR3 spans 15 residues. CDR1 is SNHLY, CDR2 FYNNEI, per germline. V lost 1 base and J lost 8, with 17 bases in between. The full variable domain, its missing parts supplied by reference TRBV2 and TRBJ1-2, is EPEVTQTPSHQVTQMGQEVILRCVPISNHLYFYWYRQILGQKVEFLVSFYNNEISEKSEIFDDQFSVERPDGSNFTLKIRSTKLEDSAMYFCASSEGQAIIGGYTFGSGTRLTVV.

This clone was seen a single time. The chain has TRBV6-5 and TRBJ2-3; no definite D call. Germline assignment: CDR1 MNHEY and CDR2 SVGAGI. V gave up 0 bases and J gave up 1 base, with 8 bases separating them. The CDR3 runs to 15 residues. CDR3 coding DNA: TGTGCCAGCAGTTACTCAGGAGATGGCACAGATACGCAGTATTTT. Translation gives CASSYSGDGTDTQYF.

V usage is TRBV29-1 and J usage is TRBJ1-2, with D maybe TRBD1 (5 bases). Germline lookup yields CDR1 SQVTM and CDR2 ANQGSEA. Deletions cut 8 bases from V and 2 bases from J, with 9 bases between. The CDR3 has 11 amino acids. CDR3 amino acids: CSFRDNYGYTF. Written as DNA, the CDR3 is TGCAGCTTCAGGGACAACTATGGCTACACCTTC.

V gene TRBV28 combines with J gene TRBJ2-3, with D tentatively TRBD1 or TRBD2 (5 bases each). The CDR3 runs 15 residues. The ends were cut back, 6 bases at V and 2 bases at J, with 15 bases in the middle. Germline V CDR1 and CDR2: MDHEN, SYDVKM. CDR3 protein: CASRLSGTHTDTQYF. Written as DNA, the CDR3 is TGTGCCAGCAGGTTGTCCGGGACCCACACAGATACGCAGTATTTT. Filled out from reference TRBV28 and TRBJ2-3, the complete variable domain reads DVKVTQSSRYLVKRTGEKVFLECVQDMDHENMFWYRQDPGLGLRLIYFSYDVKMKEKGDIPEGYSVSREKKERFSLILESASTNQTSMYLCASRLSGTHTDTQYFGPGTRLTVL.

The gene calls are TRBV18 and TRBJ1-1; D call uncertain. V was trimmed by 3 bases and J by 1 base, leaving 6 bases between them. The CDR3 runs 13 residues. Germline V gene lookup returns CDR1 KGHSH and CDR2 LQKENI. The CDR3 spells CASSPGGNTEAFF. The CDR3 nucleotides read TGTGCCAGCTCACCGGGCGGGAACACTGAAGCTTTCTTT.

This chain links TRBV7-3 with TRBJ1-1, with D unresolved. The CDR3 has 13 residues. Trimming shortened V by 5 bases and J by 4 bases, and 11 bases separated the two germline ends. Germline values: CDR1 SGHTA, CDR2 FQGTGA. The CDR3 nucleotides are TGTGCCAGCAGCCGGATGGGGAGCACTGAAGCTTTCTTT. The encoded protein is CASSRMGSTEAFF.

This clone appeared a few times. The chain uses TRBV7-6 and TRBJ1-4; D is perhaps TRBD1 (5 bases). Trimming cost V 3 bases and J 10 bases, with 21 bases left between them. The CDR3 has 16 residues. CDR1 is SGHVS, CDR2 FNYEAQ, per germline. The CDR3 sequence is CASSLAYTRGAPKLFF. As DNA, the CDR3 is TGTGCCAGCAGCTTGGCCTACACCCGCGGGGCTCCAAAACTGTTTTTT.

A note on this clone: In the same sample, other DNA sequences code for this CDR3. The gene calls are TRBV6-5 and TRBJ1-1; 9 positions agree with TRBD1. The CDR3 is 15 amino acids. CDR1 and CDR2 from the germline V gene are MNHEY and SVGAGI. The V and J ends lost 2 bases and 5 bases, in that order; junction bases with no gene match: 6. As DNA, the CDR3 is TGTGCCAGCAGTTACGGGGGACAGGGCGGGACTGAAGCTTTCTTT. Translating it yields CASSYGGQGGTEAFF.

This clone was seen a single time. The chain joins TRBV7-6 to TRBJ1-1; weak D call: TRBD1 (5 bases). The germline V gene has CDR1 SGHVS and CDR2 FNYEAQ. Trimming shortened V by 1 base and J by 1 base, and 7 bases separated the two germline ends. The CDR3 is made up of 14 amino acids. Here the CDR3 DNA reads TGTGCCAGCAGCTTAGGGGGCCCGAACACTGAAGCTTTCTTT. Residues: CASSLGGPNTEAFF.

This rearrangement joins TRBV20-1 to TRBJ1-1; D is unresolved. Germline-derived CDR1 and CDR2 are DFQATT and SNEGSKA (reference sequence). The CDR3 consists of 11 residues. Between the trimmed V and J ends, which lost 0 bases and 7 bases, there was a span of 6 bases. The CDR3 nucleotides read TGCAGTGCTAGAGATATGGATGAAGCTTTCTTT. Amino acid sequence: CSARDMDEAFF.

The chain recombines TRBV5-1 with TRBJ2-1, with TRBD2 identical over 8 bases. Germline V gene lookup returns CDR1 SGHRS and CDR2 YFSETQ. The CDR3 is 16 residues long. The V and J ends lost 2 bases and 0 bases, in that order; junction bases with no gene match: 4. This CDR3 is CASSFAGGRSYNEQFF. Here the CDR3 DNA reads TGCGCCAGCAGCTTCGCGGGGGGCCGCTCCTACAATGAGCAGTTCTTC.